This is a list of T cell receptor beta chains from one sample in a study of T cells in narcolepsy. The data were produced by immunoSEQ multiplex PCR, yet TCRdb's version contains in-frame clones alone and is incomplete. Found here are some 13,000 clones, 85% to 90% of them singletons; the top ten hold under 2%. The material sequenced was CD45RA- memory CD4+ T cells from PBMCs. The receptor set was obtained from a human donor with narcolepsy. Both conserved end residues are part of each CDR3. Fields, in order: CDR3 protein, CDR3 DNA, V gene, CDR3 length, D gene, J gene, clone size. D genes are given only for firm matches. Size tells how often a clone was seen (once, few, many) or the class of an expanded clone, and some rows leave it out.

CDR3: CASSLPDRESGELFF
DNA: TGTGCCAGCAGCTTGCCGGACAGGGAATCCGGAGAGCTGTTTTTT
V: TRBV5-4
length: 15
D: TRBD1
J: TRBJ2-2
size: -

CDR3: CASSLTGGSRTEAFF
DNA: TGCGCCAGCAGCTTGACAGGGGGCTCTAGGACTGAAGCTTTCTTT
V: TRBV5-1
length: 15
D: TRBD1
J: TRBJ1-1
size: -

CDR3: CASSPLGAGGMETQYF
DNA: TGTGCCAGTAGCCCATTAGGGGCAGGGGGCATGGAGACCCAGTACTTC
V: TRBV19
length: 16
D: TRBD1
J: TRBJ2-5
size: once

CDR3: CASSLYPGTGATDTQYF
DNA: TGTGCCAGCAGTTTATACCCCGGGACAGGGGCCACAGATACGCAGTATTTT
V: TRBV28
length: 17
D: TRBD1
J: TRBJ2-3
size: -

CDR3: CASSFSGRINEQFF
DNA: TGTGCCAGCAGCTTTAGCGGGAGGATAAATGAGCAGTTCTTC
V: TRBV9
length: 14
D: TRBD2
J: TRBJ2-1
size: -

CDR3: CASSRSGSNNEQFF
DNA: TGTGCCAGCAGCCGTAGCGGGTCCAACAATGAGCAGTTCTTC
V: TRBV6-4
length: 14
D: TRBD2
J: TRBJ2-1
size: -

CDR3: CASRVAGQSQETQYF
DNA: TGTGCCAGCAGGGTGGCGGGACAGAGCCAAGAGACCCAGTACTTC
V: TRBV7-8
length: 15
D: -
J: TRBJ2-5
size: -

CDR3: CASSYWGGVNTEAFF
DNA: TGTGCCAGCAGTTACTGGGGAGGGGTGAACACTGAAGCTTTCTTT
V: TRBV6-5
length: 15
D: -
J: TRBJ1-1
size: -

CDR3: CASSQTGGPLLSGNTIYF
DNA: TGTGCCAGCAGTCAGACAGGGGGACCTCTCCTCTCTGGAAACACCATATATTTT
V: TRBV27
length: 18
D: TRBD1
J: TRBJ1-3
size: -

CDR3: CASSQTGLAEAFF
DNA: TGCGCCAGCAGCCAAACGGGTCTCGCTGAAGCTTTCTTT
V: TRBV4-1
length: 13
D: -
J: TRBJ1-1
size: -

CDR3: CASSTVGANVLTF
DNA: TGTGCCAGCAGCACGGTGGGGGCCAACGTCCTGACTTTC
V: TRBV9
length: 13
D: -
J: TRBJ2-6
size: -

CDR3: CASSTGGWTEAFF
DNA: TGTGCCAGTAGCACGGGTGGTTGGACTGAAGCTTTCTTT
V: TRBV19
length: 13
D: -
J: TRBJ1-1
size: few

CDR3: CASREGRNQPQHF
DNA: TGTGCCAGCAGGGAGGGGCGCAATCAGCCCCAGCATTTT
V: TRBV6-1
length: 13
D: -
J: TRBJ1-5
size: -

CDR3: CAYNRGPGTEAFF
DNA: TGTGCCTATAACAGGGGGCCGGGCACTGAAGCTTTCTTT
V: TRBV30
length: 13
D: TRBD1
J: TRBJ1-1
size: -

CDR3: CASSLNGQGAPGELFF
DNA: TGTGCCAGCAGTTTAAATGGTCAGGGTGCTCCCGGGGAGCTGTTTTTT
V: TRBV28
length: 16
D: -
J: TRBJ2-2
size: -

CDR3: CASSSNAGTGASTRRGYTF
DNA: TGTGCCAGCAGCTCGAACGCCGGGACAGGGGCGTCCACACGACGGGGCTACACCTTC
V: TRBV11-2
length: 19
D: TRBD1
J: TRBJ1-2
size: -

CDR3: CASSSGLAGAWETQYF
DNA: TGTGCCAGCAGCTCTGGACTAGCGGGAGCATGGGAGACCCAGTACTTC
V: TRBV7-8
length: 16
D: TRBD2
J: TRBJ2-5
size: -

CDR3: CASRDSSTIGNTIYF
DNA: TGTGCCAGCAGGGACTCATCGACTATTGGAAACACCATATATTTT
V: TRBV25-1
length: 15
D: -
J: TRBJ1-3
size: -

CDR3: CASSLTNSLSGAPYAFF
DNA: TGCGCCAGCAGCTTGACGAACTCTCTTTCAGGGGCCCCATATGCTTTCTTT
V: TRBV5-1
length: 17
D: -
J: TRBJ1-1
size: -

CDR3: CASSDAQGWSGYTF
DNA: TGTGCCAGCAGTGACGCTCAGGGGTGGTCCGGCTACACCTTC
V: TRBV6-1
length: 14
D: -
J: TRBJ1-2
size: once

CDR3: CASSVEPGYEQYF
DNA: TGCGCCAGCAGTGTAGAGCCGGGCTACGAGCAGTACTTC
V: TRBV5-1
length: 13
D: -
J: TRBJ2-7
size: -

CDR3: CASSSGGTGRELFF
DNA: TGTGCCAGCAGTTCCGGCGGGACAGGGAGGGAGCTGTTTTTT
V: TRBV6-1
length: 14
D: TRBD1
J: TRBJ2-2
size: -

CDR3: CASSAGAGQIYYGYTF
DNA: TGTGCCAGCAGCGCCGGTGCGGGACAGATTTACTATGGCTACACCTTC
V: TRBV9
length: 16
D: TRBD1
J: TRBJ1-2
size: -

CDR3: CAPSIRGLAGERPDCEQYF
DNA: TGTGCCCCCTCGATCCGAGGACTAGCGGGAGAAAGGCCCGATTGCGAGCAGTACTTC
V: TRBV6-4
length: 19
D: TRBD2
J: TRBJ2-7
size: -

CDR3: CASSFRQGAVDGYTF
DNA: TGCGCCAGCAGCTTTCGGCAGGGGGCGGTGGATGGCTACACCTTC
V: TRBV5-1
length: 15
D: TRBD1
J: TRBJ1-2
size: -

CDR3: CASSIDRKNQPQHF
DNA: TGTGCCAGTAGTATCGACAGGAAAAATCAGCCCCAGCATTTT
V: TRBV19
length: 14
D: -
J: TRBJ1-5
size: once

CDR3: CASSLFVGLQETQYF
DNA: TGTGCCAGCAGCTTATTCGTCGGACTCCAAGAGACCCAGTACTTC
V: TRBV7-3
length: 15
D: -
J: TRBJ2-5
size: -

CDR3: CASSVLAGVTDTQYF
DNA: TGTGCCAGCAGTGTCTTAGCGGGAGTAACAGATACGCAGTATTTT
V: TRBV2
length: 15
D: TRBD2
J: TRBJ2-3
size: once

CDR3: CASKFSSGTVGELFF
DNA: TGTGCCAGCAAGTTCTCTAGCGGGACGGTCGGGGAGCTGTTTTTT
V: TRBV2
length: 15
D: TRBD2
J: TRBJ2-2
size: -

CDR3: CASSVGAANEKLFF
DNA: TGTGCCAGCAGCGTGGGGGCAGCCAATGAAAAACTGTTTTTT
V: TRBV5-4
length: 14
D: -
J: TRBJ1-4
size: -

CDR3: CAIRDSHANYGYTF
DNA: TGTGCCATCAGAGACAGCCATGCTAACTATGGCTACACCTTC
V: TRBV10-3
length: 14
D: -
J: TRBJ1-2
size: -

CDR3: CASSKTGRTEAFF
DNA: TGTGCCAGTAGTAAAACGGGAAGGACTGAAGCTTTCTTT
V: TRBV19
length: 13
D: -
J: TRBJ1-1
size: -

CDR3: CASSADVGTGVYEQYF
DNA: TGTGCCAGCAGCGCAGACGTTGGGACAGGGGTCTACGAGCAGTACTTC
V: TRBV11-2
length: 16
D: TRBD1
J: TRBJ2-7
size: -

CDR3: CASSVTGNAPQHF
DNA: TGTGCCAGCAGTGTGACAGGGAATGCGCCCCAGCATTTT
V: TRBV6-1
length: 13
D: TRBD1
J: TRBJ1-5
size: -

CDR3: CASSPPSSGRSGEQFF
DNA: TGTGCCAGCTCACCACCCTCTAGCGGGAGGTCCGGTGAGCAGTTCTTC
V: TRBV18
length: 16
D: TRBD2
J: TRBJ2-1
size: -

CDR3: CASSVATPSGSPDTQYF
DNA: TGTGCCAGCAGCGTAGCTACGCCTAGCGGGAGCCCAGATACGCAGTATTTT
V: TRBV9
length: 17
D: TRBD2
J: TRBJ2-3
size: -